These 5 T cell receptor beta chains originate from one sample sequenced in a study of beta chain features in type 1 diabetes. Broader study findings: Type 1 diabetes patients showed a moderate but significant shortening of TCRB CDR3s in all four CD4+ subsets.

These receptors are not linked to any known antigen. Expressed TCRB transcripts were sequenced because the isolated RNA had all been reverse transcribed beforehand. Libraries were prepared by immunoSEQ multiplex PCR; TCRdb keeps only in-frame clonotypes and omits some of them. The sample has 300,000 or so clones; around 9% are singletons. Sequencing used central memory CD4+ T cells from blood. The receptor set was obtained from a man aged 25 to 45 with type 1 diabetes.

The rearrangement links TRBV5-1 to TRBJ2-7, with a weak D call TRBD1 (6 bases). Trimming cost V 4 bases and J 7 bases, with 12 bases left between them. The CDR3 is 12 residues long. Germline CDR1 and CDR2: SGHRS and YFSETQ. This chain's CDR3 is CASSTQGSEQYF. In nucleotides, the CDR3 is TGCGCCAGCAGCACCCAGGGGAGTGAGCAGTACTTC.

This clone was seen more than once but under ten times. The chain combines TRBV28 with TRBJ1-2, with TRBD1 identical over 7 bases. This CDR3 is 14 amino acids long. Germline-derived CDR1 and CDR2 are MDHEN and SYDVKM. V was clipped by 1 base and J by 4 bases; unmatched bases: 3. DNA of the CDR3: TGTGCCAGCAGTTTATCTCAGGGGGTCTATGGCTACACCTTC. Encoded protein: CASSLSQGVYGYTF.

This clone occurred a few times. This sequence joins TRBV12-5 and TRBJ2-7; 8 nucleotides align to TRBD2. The J segment lost 4 bases and the V segment lost 4 bases, leaving 3 bases of the junction unmatched. Germline lookup yields CDR1 LGHNT and CDR2 FRNRAP. This CDR3 contains 13 residues. CDR3 in DNA: TGTGCTAGTGGTTCGGGACTAGATTACGAGCAGTACTTC. Protein product: CASGSGLDYEQYF.

This clone was recorded a few times. The chain recombines TRBV28 with TRBJ1-1; tentatively, D is TRBD1 (5 bases). Trimming left V 9 bases short and J 0 bases short, with 17 bases between. There are 15 residues in the CDR3. Per the germline V gene, CDR1 is MDHEN and CDR2 is SYDVKM. DNA for the CDR3: TGTGCCAGTGTGGGGCAGGACAAATTGAACACTGAAGCTTTCTTT. Protein product: CASVGQDKLNTEAFF. The full variable domain, its missing parts supplied by reference TRBV28 and TRBJ1-1, is DVKVTQSSRYLVKRTGEKVFLECVQDMDHENMFWYRQDPGLGLRLIYFSYDVKMKEKGDIPEGYSVSREKKERFSLILESASTNQTSMYLCASVGQDKLNTEAFFGQGTRLTVV.

This clone was seen more than once but under ten times. The V gene is TRBV28, the J gene TRBJ2-5; 15 bases match TRBD2. Unmatched junction bases numbered 10, after V lost 6 bases and J lost 2 bases. The CDR3 length is 18 residues. In germline, CDR1 is MDHEN, CDR2 SYDVKM. CDR3 amino acids: CASRSPGLAGGRQETQYF. The CDR3 nucleotides are TGTGCCAGCAGGTCCCCGGGACTAGCGGGGGGCCGTCAAGAGACCCAGTACTTC.